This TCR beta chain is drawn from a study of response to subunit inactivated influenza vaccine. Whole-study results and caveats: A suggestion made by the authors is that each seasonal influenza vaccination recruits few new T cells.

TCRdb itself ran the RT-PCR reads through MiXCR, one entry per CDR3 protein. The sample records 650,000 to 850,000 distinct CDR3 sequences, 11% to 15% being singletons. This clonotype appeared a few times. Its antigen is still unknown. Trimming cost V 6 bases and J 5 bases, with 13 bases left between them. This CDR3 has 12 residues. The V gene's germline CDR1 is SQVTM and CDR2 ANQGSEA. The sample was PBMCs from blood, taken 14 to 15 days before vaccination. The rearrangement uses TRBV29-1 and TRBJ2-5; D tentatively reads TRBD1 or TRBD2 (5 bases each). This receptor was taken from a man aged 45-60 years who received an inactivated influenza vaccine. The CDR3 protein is CSVTRGGETQYF. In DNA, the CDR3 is TGCAGCGTCACGAGGGGTGGGGAGACCCAGTACTTC.